The clone carrying this T cell receptor beta chain showed up just once. The sample is drawn from a study of shared clonotypes between healthy human individuals. Sequencing used immunoSEQ multiplex PCR; TCRdb keeps in-frame clones, though not all of them. Here the sample spans 950,000 to 1,200,000 clones, approximately 80% being singletons. The CDR3 is 15 amino acids. The germline gives CDR1 LGHNA, CDR2 YSLEER. The V end lost 1 base, the J end lost 4 bases, and 11 bases lay between the germline ends. The receptor's source is a young man in good health. Some clones in this sample may be carry-over from other donors' samples. The sequenced material came from memory CD4+ T cells from PBMCs. Noted subset: CD45RA-negative fraction. This chain uses TRBV4-3 with TRBJ1-3; D remains unclear. The CDR3 reads CASSQAKAGGNTIYF. In DNA form, the CDR3 reads TGCGCCAGCAGCCAAGCGAAGGCAGGAGGAAACACCATATATTTT.